The rows below give T cell receptor beta chains drawn from one sample of a study of blood T cell repertoires in COVID-19. The data were produced by immunoSEQ multiplex PCR, yet TCRdb's version contains in-frame clones alone and is incomplete. The sample yields about 150,000 clones, 75% to 85% seen once. Sequencing was carried out using peripheral blood. Every receptor here comes from a man in his 60s with acute or convalescent COVID-19. CDR3s include the opening cysteine and the closing phenylalanine or tryptophan.

V gene	J gene	CDR3 protein
TRBV6-6	TRBJ2-7	CASRTGTSGVEQYF
TRBV20-1	TRBJ2-7	CSASMAQYEQYF
TRBV29-1	TRBJ1-1	CSVGRGRDTEAFF
TRBV7-3	TRBJ2-1	CASSPGGLAALSYNEQFF
TRBV4-3	TRBJ2-1	CASSQDYYNEQFF
TRBV10-3	TRBJ1-5	CAISESGPAGEQPQHF
TRBV5-4	TRBJ1-6	CASSLGGSSYNSPLHF
TRBV19	TRBJ2-3	CASSIALDTQYF
TRBV3-1/TRBV3-2	TRBJ2-7	CASSLKGQGREQYF
TRBV7-9	TRBJ1-2	CASSYADISNYGYTF
TRBV19	TRBJ2-3	CASSAGGAYPGTQYF
TRBV5-1	TRBJ1-6	CASSSGNRETSPLHF
TRBV4-3	TRBJ1-2	CASSQVVWTTSDGYTF
TRBV27	TRBJ1-1	CASSLRGRRTEAFF
TRBV6-5	TRBJ2-2	CASGAGGAGGGELFF
TRBV5-4	TRBJ2-2	CASRLFGSGTGELFF
TRBV9	TRBJ1-3	CASSPREGTIYF
TRBV6-2/TRBV6-3	TRBJ2-6	CASSPQGTGGSGANVLTF
TRBV3-1/TRBV3-2	TRBJ2-5	CASSQALAGRQETQYF
TRBV5-6	TRBJ2-5	CASSRDRGGETQYF
TRBV7-7	TRBJ2-7	CASSPQGATYEQYF
TRBV19	TRBJ1-4	CASSVRQGGGEKLFF
TRBV28	TRBJ2-3	CASSFVPPYTDTQYF
TRBV7-2	TRBJ2-3	CASSPMTGTDTQYF
TRBV5-1	TRBJ1-4	CASSAQGASVEKLFF
TRBV7-2	TRBJ2-7	CASSQDLMWYF
TRBV5-8	TRBJ2-2	CASRRQGLSGELFF
TRBV19	TRBJ1-2	CASSTFDGEGNYGYTF
TRBV6-5	TRBJ2-1	CASSYSGSNEQFF
TRBV27	TRBJ1-5	CASSKEGGSNQPQHF
TRBV6-5	TRBJ2-2	CASSSTDQGNGELFF
TRBV4-3	TRBJ1-2	CASSQAWMSGQNYGYTF
TRBV2	TRBJ2-1	CASSASGSSYNEQFF
TRBV2	TRBJ1-4	CASSNDRGANEKLFF
TRBV18	TRBJ1-1	CASSLSEVGTEAFF
TRBV5-4	TRBJ1-1	CASSLGFGRESEAFF
TRBV6-6	TRBJ2-7	CASRVKSLTYEQYF
TRBV29-1	TRBJ1-6	CSVETSGGTLHF